This T cell receptor beta chain was retrieved from a study of cytomegalovirus exposure and HLA in healthy donors. Study-wide points: According to an earlier analysis, most TCR beta V segments yielded productive rearrangements about 90% or about 30% of the time.

Germline V CDR1 and CDR2: SGHDT, YYEEEE. J lost 5 bases, V lost 0 bases, and 7 bases had no gene match. The CDR3 has 16 residues. This clone was seen a single time. Antigen: not known. It was with 60 Vbeta and 13 Jbeta primers that the PCR ran. TCRdb's copy holds only in-frame clones and misses some; the assay was immunoSEQ multiplex PCR. The sample includes 55,000 to 70,000 clones, approximately 75% of them seen just once. This chain links TRBV5-6 with TRBJ2-5; 10 bases are a match to TRBD1. This clonotype was obtained from a woman aged 25 to 39 in good health and CMV-seronegative. The sequencing sample was made of PBMCs. CDR3 DNA sequence: TGTGCCAGCAGCTTGGGAGTGGGGACAGGGGTGGAGACCCAGTACTTC. Protein sequence: CASSLGVGTGVETQYF.